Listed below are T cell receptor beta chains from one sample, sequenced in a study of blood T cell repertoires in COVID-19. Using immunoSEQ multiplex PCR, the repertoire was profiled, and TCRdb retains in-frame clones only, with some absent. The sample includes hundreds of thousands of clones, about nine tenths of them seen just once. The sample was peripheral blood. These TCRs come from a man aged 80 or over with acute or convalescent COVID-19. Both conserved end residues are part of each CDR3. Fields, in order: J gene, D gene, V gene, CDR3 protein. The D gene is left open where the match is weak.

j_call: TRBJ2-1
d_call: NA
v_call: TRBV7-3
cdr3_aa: CASSLTLVNEQFF

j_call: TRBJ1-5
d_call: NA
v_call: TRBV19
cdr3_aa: CASSPELFSNQPQHF

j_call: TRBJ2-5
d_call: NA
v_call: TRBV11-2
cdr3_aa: CASSQVPGARETQYF

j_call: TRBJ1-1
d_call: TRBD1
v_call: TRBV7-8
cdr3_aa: CASSDQQGGTEAFF

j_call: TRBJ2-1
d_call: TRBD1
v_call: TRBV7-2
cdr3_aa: CASSRYGTDNEQFF

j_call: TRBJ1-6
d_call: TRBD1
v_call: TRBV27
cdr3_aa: CASSSRTGGNSPLHF

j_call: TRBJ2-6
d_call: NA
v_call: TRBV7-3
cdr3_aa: CASSETGAGANVLTF

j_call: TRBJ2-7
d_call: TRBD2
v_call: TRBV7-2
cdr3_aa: CASSLESGGSYEQYF

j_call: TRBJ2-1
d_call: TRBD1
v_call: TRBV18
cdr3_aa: CASSRAGQDNEQFF

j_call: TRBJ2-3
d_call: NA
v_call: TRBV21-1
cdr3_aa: CASRRTPQVSQYF

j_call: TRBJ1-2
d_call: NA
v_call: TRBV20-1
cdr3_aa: CSAQQLTF

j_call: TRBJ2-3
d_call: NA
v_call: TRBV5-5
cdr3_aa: CASSLSLVGTDTQYF

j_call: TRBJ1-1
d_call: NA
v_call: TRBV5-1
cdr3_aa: CASSDGLRLGTEAFF

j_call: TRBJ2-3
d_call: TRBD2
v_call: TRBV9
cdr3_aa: CASSVGVSGNTDTQYF

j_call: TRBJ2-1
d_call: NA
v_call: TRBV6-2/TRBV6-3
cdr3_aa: CASSYTGLNPQFF

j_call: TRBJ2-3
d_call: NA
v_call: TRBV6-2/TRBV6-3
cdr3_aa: CASSYSKTPYTDTQYF

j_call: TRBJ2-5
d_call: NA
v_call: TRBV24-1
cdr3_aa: CATGREGLETQYF

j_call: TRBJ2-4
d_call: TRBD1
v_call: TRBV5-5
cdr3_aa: CASSPTTGALAKNIQYF

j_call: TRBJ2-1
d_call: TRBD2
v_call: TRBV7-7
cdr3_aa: CASSPTSADEQFF

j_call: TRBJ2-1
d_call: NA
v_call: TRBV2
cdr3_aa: CASSSGFGQFF

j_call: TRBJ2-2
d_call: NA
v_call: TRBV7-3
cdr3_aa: CASSPGFPGELFF

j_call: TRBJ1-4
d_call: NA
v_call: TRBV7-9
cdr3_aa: CASSPGQGTEKLFF

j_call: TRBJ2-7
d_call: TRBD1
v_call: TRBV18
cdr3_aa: CASSPSTGTGLGEQYF

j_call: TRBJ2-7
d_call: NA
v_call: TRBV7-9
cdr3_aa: CASSLAQGESYEQYF

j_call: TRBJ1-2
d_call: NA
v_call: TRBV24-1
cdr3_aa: CATSDFGTYGYTF

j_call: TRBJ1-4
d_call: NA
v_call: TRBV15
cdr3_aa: CATSRDVAVLEKLFF

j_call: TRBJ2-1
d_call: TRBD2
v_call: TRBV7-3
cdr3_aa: CASSLLAGGSSYNEQFF

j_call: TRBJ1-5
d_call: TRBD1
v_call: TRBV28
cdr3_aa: CASSPGTGFSQPQHF

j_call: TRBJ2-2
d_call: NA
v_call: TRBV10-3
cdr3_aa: CAINEGNTGELFF

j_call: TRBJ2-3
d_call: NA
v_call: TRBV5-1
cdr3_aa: CASSLERSTDTQYF

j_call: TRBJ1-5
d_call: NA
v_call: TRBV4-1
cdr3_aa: CASSQAPTGSSNQPQHF

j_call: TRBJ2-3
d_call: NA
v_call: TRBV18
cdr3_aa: CASSSPLTDTQYF

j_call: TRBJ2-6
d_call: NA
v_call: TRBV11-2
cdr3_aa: CASSLMSVSGANVLTF

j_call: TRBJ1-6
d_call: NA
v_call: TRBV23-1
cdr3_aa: CASSQFQGNSPLHF

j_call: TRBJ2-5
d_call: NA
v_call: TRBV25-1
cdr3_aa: CASSEYLTGLGETQYF

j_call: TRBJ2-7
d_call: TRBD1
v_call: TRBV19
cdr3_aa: CASSKDRGSGAYEQYF

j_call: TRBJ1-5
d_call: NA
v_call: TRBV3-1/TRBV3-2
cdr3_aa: CASSQALGNQPQHF

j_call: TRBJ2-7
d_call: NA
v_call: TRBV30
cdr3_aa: CAWKVQGNREQYF

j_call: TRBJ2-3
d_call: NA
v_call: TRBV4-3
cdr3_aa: CASSQASGVSYTDTQYF

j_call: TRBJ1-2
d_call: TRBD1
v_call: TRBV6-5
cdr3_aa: CASSLYGTGGYGYTF

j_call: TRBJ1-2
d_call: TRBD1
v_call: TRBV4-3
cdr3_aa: CASSQDSDRGYGYTF

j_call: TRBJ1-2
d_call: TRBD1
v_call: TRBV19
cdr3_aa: CASRDRGGYGYTF

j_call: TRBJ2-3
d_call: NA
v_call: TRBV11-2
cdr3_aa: CASSLVGSGLTADTQYF

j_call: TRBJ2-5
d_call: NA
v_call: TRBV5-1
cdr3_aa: CASAVGSQVAETQYF

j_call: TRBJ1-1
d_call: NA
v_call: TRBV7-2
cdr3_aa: CASSSGTRNTEAFF

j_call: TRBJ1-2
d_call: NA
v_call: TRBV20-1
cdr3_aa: CSASSGRGYGYTF

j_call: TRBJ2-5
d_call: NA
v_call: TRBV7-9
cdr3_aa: CASSPSETQYF

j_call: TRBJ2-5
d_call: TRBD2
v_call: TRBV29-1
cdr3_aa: CSVGELAGGQETQYF

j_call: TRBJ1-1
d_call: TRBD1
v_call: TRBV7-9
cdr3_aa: CASSLSGTGILF

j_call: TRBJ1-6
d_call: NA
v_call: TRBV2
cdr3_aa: CASSEEQGVGSPLHF